This T cell receptor (beta chain) stems from a study of CD8+ T cells in alopecia areata. About the study: In an open-label trial, patients got 5 to 10 mg tofacitinib twice daily.

This CDR3 comprises 11 residues. V gave up 4 bases and J gave up 5 bases, with 7 bases separating them. Germline V gives CDR1 SQVTM, CDR2 ANQGSEA. The study, taken as a whole, reports: Normal scalp had lower clonality than lesional scalp, with alopecia totalis/universalis lesions showing this most strongly. While patients received tofacitinib, many expanded lesional clones remained present in scalp and blood.

Stated treatment: oral pan-JAK inhibitor, 5-10 mg twice daily. This clone was seen a few times. The target antigen is unknown. RNA was isolated and reverse transcribed to cDNA, the sequencing template. Data came from immunoSEQ multiplex PCR; TCRdb stores just in-frame clones and leaves some out. This sample yields approximately 210,000 clones, of which approximately 57% are seen a single time; 0.85% to 1.3% belongs to the top ten. The chain uses TRBV29-1 and TRBJ2-3; tentatively, D is TRBD1 (5 bases). The source was CD4+ T cells sorted from blood, collected at week 24, from a patient treated with tofacitinib. This receptor was identified in a human donor with alopecia areata. CDR3 bases: TGCAGCGTTGCCGACAGAGATACGCAGTATTTT. Encoded protein: CSVADRDTQYF.